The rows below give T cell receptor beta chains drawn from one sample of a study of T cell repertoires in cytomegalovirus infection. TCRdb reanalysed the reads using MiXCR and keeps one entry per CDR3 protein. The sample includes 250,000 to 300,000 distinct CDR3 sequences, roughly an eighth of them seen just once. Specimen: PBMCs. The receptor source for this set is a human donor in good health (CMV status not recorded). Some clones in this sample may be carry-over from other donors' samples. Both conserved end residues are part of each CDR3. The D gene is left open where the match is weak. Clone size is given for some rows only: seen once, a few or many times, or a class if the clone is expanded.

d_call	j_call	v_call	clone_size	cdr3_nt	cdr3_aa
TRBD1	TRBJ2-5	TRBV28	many	TGTGCCAGCAGCCAGGGGGCCGGAGAGACCCAGTACTTC	CASSQGAGETQYF
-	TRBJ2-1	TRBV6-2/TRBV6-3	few	TGTGCCAGCAGTTACTCGAGAAACTCGGAGTACAATGAGCAGTTCTTC	CASSYSRNSEYNEQFF
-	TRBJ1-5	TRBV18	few	TGTGCCAGCTCACCATTCGCCTTCCGGGACCCCCGTCTAAATCAGCCCCAGCATTTT	CASSPFAFRDPRLNQPQHF
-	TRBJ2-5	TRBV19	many	TGTGCCAGTACTCCTGGGGCTAACCAAGAGACCCAGTACTTC	CASTPGANQETQYF
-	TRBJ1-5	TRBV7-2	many	TGTGCCAGCGCTCCGGGGGGGGCAAGCAATCAGCCCCAGCATTTT	CASAPGGASNQPQHF
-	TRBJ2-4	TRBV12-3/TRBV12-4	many	TGTGCCAGCAGTTTAGCGAGGGACATACTAGCCAAAAACATTCAGTACTTC	CASSLARDILAKNIQYF
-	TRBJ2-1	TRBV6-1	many	TGTGCCAGCGTGAACAGACCATCTAATATTGATGAGCAGTTCTTC	CASVNRPSNIDEQFF
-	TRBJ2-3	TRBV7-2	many	TGTGCCAGCAGCTTTCCCCCCCGGGGGGCCTCCACAGATACGCAGTATTTT	CASSFPPRGASTDTQYF
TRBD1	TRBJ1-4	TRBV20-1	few	TGCAGTGCTAGTTCGACAGGGGGCACAGAAAAACTGTTTTTT	CSASSTGGTEKLFF
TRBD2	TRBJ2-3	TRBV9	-	TGTGCCAGCAGCGTAGCTCCTAGCGGGGGCACAGATACGCAGTATTTT	CASSVAPSGGTDTQYF
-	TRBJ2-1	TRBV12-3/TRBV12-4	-	TGTGCCAGCAGTTCCCACCAGTACAATGAGCAGTTCTTC	CASSSHQYNEQFF
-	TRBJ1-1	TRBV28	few	TGTGCCAGCAGGCCCCAGACAGCGAACACTGAAGCTTTCTTT	CASRPQTANTEAFF
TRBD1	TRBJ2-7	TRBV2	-	TGTGCCAGCACCCGGAGCCGGGACAGGGGTTCGGGGTTGTACGAGCAGTACTTC	CASTRSRDRGSGLYEQYF
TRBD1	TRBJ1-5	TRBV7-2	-	TGTGCCAGCAGCCGACAGGGGAGCAAACAGCCCCAGCATTTT	CASSRQGSKQPQHF
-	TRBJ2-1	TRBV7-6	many	TGTGCCAGCAGCTTCCTCGGGTCCAGCTCCTACAATGAGCAGTTCTTC	CASSFLGSSSYNEQFF
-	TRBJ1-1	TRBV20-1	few	TGCAGTGCCATACAGGGCATGAACACTGAAGCTTTCTTT	CSAIQGMNTEAFF
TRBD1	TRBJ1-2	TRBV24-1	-	TGTGCCACCAGTGATCCAGGGGGCTCGGGCTATGGCTACACCTTC	CATSDPGGSGYGYTF
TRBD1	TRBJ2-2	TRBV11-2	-	TGTGCCAGCAGCCAAACAGGGGGAGTAACCGGGGAGCTGTTTTTT	CASSQTGGVTGELFF
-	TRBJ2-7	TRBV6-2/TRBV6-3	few	TGTGCCAGCAGTTCATTTGGGGACGGATCCTACGAGCAGTACTTC	CASSSFGDGSYEQYF
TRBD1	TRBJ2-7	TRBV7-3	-	TGTGCCAGCAGCTTATATGCGGGGACCCAGGGGGCGCTTTACGAGCAGTACTTC	CASSLYAGTQGALYEQYF
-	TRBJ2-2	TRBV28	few	TGTGCCAGCAGCCGACGGTTACCCGGGGAGCTGTTTTTT	CASSRRLPGELFF
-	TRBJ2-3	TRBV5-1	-	TGCGCCAGCAGCTTGGTACATCCCCGCACAGATACGCAGTATTTT	CASSLVHPRTDTQYF
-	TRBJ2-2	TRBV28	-	TGTGCCAGCAGTTCTTTCTTTCAGGGCGTGGGGCACACCGGGGAGCTGTTTTTT	CASSSFFQGVGHTGELFF
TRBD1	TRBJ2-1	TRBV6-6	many	TGTGCCAGCAGCGGGACAGGATATCGTCATGAGCAGTTCTTC	CASSGTGYRHEQFF
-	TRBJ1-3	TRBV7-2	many	TGTGCCAGCAGCCCTCAATTCGGGTCTGGAAACACCATATATTTT	CASSPQFGSGNTIYF
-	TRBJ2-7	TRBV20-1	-	TGCAGTGCCGCACTAAACCTCCAGAGGGGATTCTACGAGCAGTACTTC	CSAALNLQRGFYEQYF
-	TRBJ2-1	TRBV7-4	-	TGTGCCAGCAGCTTGGGCCTAGGGACTGCACATAATGAGCTGTTCTTC	CASSLGLGTAHNELFF